The rows below give T cell receptor beta chains drawn from one sample of a study of T cell responses to AZD1222 COVID-19 vaccine. Clones were read by immunoSEQ multiplex PCR, and TCRdb kept only the in-frame ones, dropping some. This sample has roughly 150,000 clones, with over 80% found just once. Sequencing used peripheral blood, obtained 28 days after the second AZD1222 dose. The receptors originated from an adult who received the AZD1222 COVID-19 vaccine. The CDR3 runs from the conserved cysteine through the conserved F or W. A D gene is named only where the DNA matches it firmly. A clone size is listed for some rows: how often the clone was seen (once, few, many), or a class if it is expanded.

clone size	J gene	V gene	D gene	CDR3 DNA	CDR3 protein
NA	TRBJ2-1	TRBV5-4	NA	TGTGCCAGCAGCGCCCTAGTTGGTGAGCAGTTCTTC	CASSALVGEQFF
NA	TRBJ2-7	TRBV6-5	NA	TGTGCCAGCACCACCATCGAGGTGGGGACCAACCGACAGTACTTC	CASTTIEVGTNRQYF
once	TRBJ1-1	TRBV27	NA	TGTGCCAGCACACTTTCGGGGGGGGACACTGAAGCTTTCTTT	CASTLSGGDTEAFF
once	TRBJ1-1	TRBV7-8	NA	TGTGCCAGCAGCTACACGATGAACACTGAAGCTTTCTTT	CASSYTMNTEAFF
NA	TRBJ2-1	TRBV7-6	NA	TGTGCCAGCAGCTTAGTAGCGGTCTCCTACAATGAGCAGTTCTTC	CASSLVAVSYNEQFF
once	TRBJ1-1	TRBV20-1	NA	TGCAGTGCTAGTCACCATAGCACTGAAGCTTTCTTT	CSASHHSTEAFF
NA	TRBJ2-1	TRBV28	NA	TGTGCCAGCAGCCGGACACCAGGGAATCAACAGCTCTTC	CASSRTPGNQQLF
NA	TRBJ1-3	TRBV3-1/TRBV3-2	TRBD1	TGTGCCAGCAGCCAATCGGGACAGGGGCTAAGCTCTGGAAACACCATATATTTT	CASSQSGQGLSSGNTIYF
NA	TRBJ2-7	TRBV6-5	TRBD2	TGTGCCAGCAGTTCGGGGACTAGCGGGCTCGGCGAGCAGTACTTC	CASSSGTSGLGEQYF
NA	TRBJ2-7	TRBV27	TRBD1	TGTGCCAGCAGCCCGCATCGGGGGACAGGGGTGTACGAGCAGTACTTC	CASSPHRGTGVYEQYF
NA	TRBJ1-3	TRBV20-1	NA	TGCAGTGCCCCCTCTGGAAACACCATATATTTT	CSAPSGNTIYF
once	TRBJ1-5	TRBV2	TRBD1	TGTGCCAGCAGGGACAGGGTCAATCAGCCCCAGCATTTT	CASRDRVNQPQHF
NA	TRBJ2-7	TRBV11-2	NA	TGTGCCACCTCGGGCGGGTACGAGCAGTACTTC	CATSGGYEQYF
NA	TRBJ2-1	TRBV7-9	NA	TGTGCCAGCAGCGCTCGGACTCCCACCGGGGAGCAGTTCTTC	CASSARTPTGEQFF
NA	TRBJ2-7	TRBV27	NA	TGTGCCAGCAGTAGAGGGGACCTGGGGAACTCCTACGAGCAGTACTTC	CASSRGDLGNSYEQYF
NA	TRBJ1-2	TRBV10-3	NA	TGTGCCATCAGTGAGTCGGACAGCCCTAACTATGGCTACACCTTC	CAISESDSPNYGYTF
NA	TRBJ2-2	TRBV28	NA	TGTGCCAGCAGTAAAGGGGGAGCGAACACCGGGGAGCTGTTTTTT	CASSKGGANTGELFF
NA	TRBJ1-1	TRBV11-3	TRBD1	TGTGCCAGCAGCCTAGTACAGGGGGCAGAAGCTTTCTTT	CASSLVQGAEAFF
NA	TRBJ1-2	TRBV11-1	NA	TGTGCCAGCAGCTTAGATGGGGCGGACTATGGCTACACCTTC	CASSLDGADYGYTF
NA	TRBJ1-5	TRBV19	NA	TGTGCCAGTAGTCAGAGCCCAGGCGGGCCCAATCAGCCCCAGCATTTT	CASSQSPGGPNQPQHF
NA	TRBJ1-2	TRBV19	NA	TGTGCCAGTAGCCCCCTAGCAGGCAACCTCTATGGCTACACCTTC	CASSPLAGNLYGYTF
NA	TRBJ1-1	TRBV7-2	TRBD1	TGTGCCAGCAGCTTTTTGACGACAGGGGTGAACACTGAAGCTTTCTTT	CASSFLTTGVNTEAFF
NA	TRBJ2-1	TRBV21-1	NA	TGTGCCAGCAGCAAAGAGGTCGTGGCAGGGAAGTTGTGTGAGCAGTTCTTC	CASSKEVVAGKLCEQFF
NA	TRBJ2-7	TRBV9	NA	TGTGCCAGCAGCCCTCGGGGACAAACCTACGAGCAGTACTTC	CASSPRGQTYEQYF
NA	TRBJ2-3	TRBV5-4	NA	TGTGCCAGCAGCCTTAGCACAGATACGCAGTATTTT	CASSLSTDTQYF
NA	TRBJ1-1	TRBV6-5	TRBD1	TGTGCCAGCAGTTACAGGACAGGGGTCACTGAAGCTTTCTTT	CASSYRTGVTEAFF
once	TRBJ2-7	TRBV3-1/TRBV3-2	NA	TGTGCCAGCAGCCATCGGGGAGGAGGGTCCTACGAGCAGTACTTC	CASSHRGGGSYEQYF
NA	TRBJ2-1	TRBV28	NA	TGTGCCAGCAGCCTCGGGGGCGGCGGGAGATCATCTGAGCAGTTCTTC	CASSLGGGGRSSEQFF
NA	TRBJ2-7	TRBV27	TRBD2	TGTGCCAGCAGGAGCGGGGGCTCCTACGAGCAGTACTTC	CASRSGGSYEQYF
NA	TRBJ1-4	TRBV19	NA	TGTGCCAGTAGTCACAGAAAAGCAACTAATGAAAAACTGTTTTTT	CASSHRKATNEKLFF
NA	TRBJ1-5	TRBV2	NA	TGTGCCAGCAGTGTACAGCAGGGAAACGCGCAGCCCCAGCATTTT	CASSVQQGNAQPQHF
NA	TRBJ2-1	TRBV7-2	NA	TGTGCCAGCAGCTTATACCCCCTAGTCGGGCCCAATGAGCAGTTCTTC	CASSLYPLVGPNEQFF
few	TRBJ2-2	TRBV5-4	NA	TGTGCCAGCAGCTTAAGGCCGGGGGAGCTGTTTTTT	CASSLRPGELFF